This is a list of T cell receptor beta chains from one sample in a study of OX40 agonist ivuxolimab in advanced cancers. The assay was immunoSEQ multiplex PCR, and TCRdb's table has in-frame clones only and misses some. The sample yields roughly 80,000 clones, around 80% seen once. The starting material was CD4+ or CD8+ T cells sorted from blood, obtained in a trial of the OX40 agonist ivuxolimab. The receptors originated from an adult with an advanced solid tumor such as melanoma, head and neck, liver or kidney cancer. Both conserved end residues are part of each CDR3. Each record gives: CDR3 protein, CDR3 DNA, clone size, V gene, J gene, D gene. A D gene is named only where the DNA matches it firmly. Clone size is given for some rows only: seen once, a few or many times, or a class if the clone is expanded.

CDR3 protein: CASSMIGQHIATNEKLFF
CDR3 DNA: TGTGCCAGTAGTATGATAGGACAGCACATCGCAACTAATGAAAAACTGTTTTTT
clone size: .
V gene: TRBV19
J gene: TRBJ1-4
D gene: .

CDR3 protein: CASSSQGGGYTF
CDR3 DNA: TGTGCCAGCAGTTCTCAGGGAGGGGGCTACACCTTC
clone size: .
V gene: TRBV9
J gene: TRBJ1-2
D gene: .

CDR3 protein: CASSLTGGYTEAFF
CDR3 DNA: TGTGCCAGCAGCTTGACAGGGGGCTACACTGAAGCTTTCTTT
clone size: few
V gene: TRBV7-2
J gene: TRBJ1-1
D gene: TRBD1

CDR3 protein: CACTRGTGELFF
CDR3 DNA: TGTGCCTGTACTAGAGGCACCGGGGAGCTGTTTTTT
clone size: .
V gene: TRBV6-6
J gene: TRBJ2-2
D gene: .

CDR3 protein: CANGERRAQHF
CDR3 DNA: TGTGCCAACGGAGAAAGGAGAGCCCAGCATTTT
clone size: .
V gene: TRBV28
J gene: TRBJ1-5
D gene: .

CDR3 protein: CASSTSGGLTGDTQYF
CDR3 DNA: TGTGCCAGTAGCACTAGCGGGGGGCTCACAGGAGATACGCAGTATTTT
clone size: .
V gene: TRBV19
J gene: TRBJ2-3
D gene: TRBD2

CDR3 protein: CASSKYPQGEETQYF
CDR3 DNA: TGTGCCAGCAGCAAATACCCACAGGGGGAAGAGACCCAGTACTTC
clone size: .
V gene: TRBV21-1
J gene: TRBJ2-5
D gene: .

CDR3 protein: CASKGRTGYGYTF
CDR3 DNA: TGTGCCAGTAAGGGCAGAACTGGTTATGGCTACACCTTC
clone size: .
V gene: TRBV19
J gene: TRBJ1-2
D gene: .

CDR3 protein: CTTRERGARVGNEQFF
CDR3 DNA: TGCACCACTCGAGAGCGGGGGGCCAGAGTAGGCAATGAGCAGTTCTTC
clone size: .
V gene: TRBV1
J gene: TRBJ2-1
D gene: .

CDR3 protein: CASSEEMNTEAFF
CDR3 DNA: TGTGCCAGCAGTGAGGAGATGAACACTGAAGCTTTCTTT
clone size: .
V gene: TRBV2
J gene: TRBJ1-1
D gene: .

CDR3 protein: CASSIDHRSGGFNEQFF
CDR3 DNA: TGTGCCAGTAGTATAGATCATCGTAGCGGGGGGTTTAATGAGCAGTTCTTC
clone size: .
V gene: TRBV19
J gene: TRBJ2-1
D gene: TRBD2

CDR3 protein: CASSLQKPPFVRSAEAFF
CDR3 DNA: TGCGCCAGCAGCCTCCAAAAGCCTCCATTTGTTCGGTCGGCTGAAGCTTTCTTT
clone size: .
V gene: TRBV4-1
J gene: TRBJ1-1
D gene: .

CDR3 protein: CAWERGQGSEKLFF
CDR3 DNA: TGTGCCTGGGAGAGGGGACAGGGTTCTGAAAAACTGTTTTTT
clone size: .
V gene: TRBV30
J gene: TRBJ1-4
D gene: TRBD1